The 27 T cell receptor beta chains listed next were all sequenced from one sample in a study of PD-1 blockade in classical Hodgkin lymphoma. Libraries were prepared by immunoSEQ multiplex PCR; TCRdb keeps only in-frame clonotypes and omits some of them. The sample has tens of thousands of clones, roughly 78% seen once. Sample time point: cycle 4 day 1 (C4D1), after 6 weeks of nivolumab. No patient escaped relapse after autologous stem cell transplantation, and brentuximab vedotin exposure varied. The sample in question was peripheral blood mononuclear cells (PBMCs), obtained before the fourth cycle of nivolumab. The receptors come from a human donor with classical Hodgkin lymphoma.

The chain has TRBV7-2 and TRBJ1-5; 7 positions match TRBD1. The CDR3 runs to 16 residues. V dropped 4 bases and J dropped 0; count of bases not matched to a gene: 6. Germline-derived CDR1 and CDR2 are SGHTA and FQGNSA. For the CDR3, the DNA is TGTGCCAGCAGCTCTGGACAGGCTAATAGCAATCAGCCCCAGCATTTT. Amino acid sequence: CASSSGQANSNQPQHF.

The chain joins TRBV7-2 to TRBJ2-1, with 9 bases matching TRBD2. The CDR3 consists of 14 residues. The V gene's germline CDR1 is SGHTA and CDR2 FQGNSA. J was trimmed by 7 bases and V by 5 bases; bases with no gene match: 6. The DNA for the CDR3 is TGTGCCAGCAGCCTCTATAGCGGGGGTAATGAGCAGTTCTTC. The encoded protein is CASSLYSGGNEQFF.

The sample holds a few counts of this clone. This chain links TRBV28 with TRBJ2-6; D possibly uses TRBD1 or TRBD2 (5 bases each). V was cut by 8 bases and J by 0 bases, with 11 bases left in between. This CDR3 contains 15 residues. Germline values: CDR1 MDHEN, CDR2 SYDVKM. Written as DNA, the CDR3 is TGTGCCAGCCAGGGACGTACCTCTGGGGCCAACGTCCTGACTTTC. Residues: CASQGRTSGANVLTF. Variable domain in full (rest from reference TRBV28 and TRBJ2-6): DVKVTQSSRYLVKRTGEKVFLECVQDMDHENMFWYRQDPGLGLRLIYFSYDVKMKEKGDIPEGYSVSREKKERFSLILESASTNQTSMYLCASQGRTSGANVLTFGAGSRLTVL.

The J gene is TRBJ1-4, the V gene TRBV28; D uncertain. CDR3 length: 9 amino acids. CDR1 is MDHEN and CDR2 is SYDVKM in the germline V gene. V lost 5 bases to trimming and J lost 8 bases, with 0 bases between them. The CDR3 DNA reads TGTGCCAGCAGTGAAAAACTGTTTTTT. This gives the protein CASSEKLFF.

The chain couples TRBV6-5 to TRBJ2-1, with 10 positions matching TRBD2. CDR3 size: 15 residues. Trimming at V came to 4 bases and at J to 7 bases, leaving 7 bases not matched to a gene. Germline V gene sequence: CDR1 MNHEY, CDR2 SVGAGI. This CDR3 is CASSWLAGAGNEQFF. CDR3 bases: TGTGCCAGCAGTTGGCTAGCGGGAGCGGGGAATGAGCAGTTCTTC.

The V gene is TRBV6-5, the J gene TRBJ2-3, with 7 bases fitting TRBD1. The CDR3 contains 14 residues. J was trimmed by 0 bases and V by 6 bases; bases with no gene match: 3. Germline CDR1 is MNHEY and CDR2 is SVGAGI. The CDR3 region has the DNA TGTGCCAGCAGCCGGGACAGTAGCACAGATACGCAGTATTTT. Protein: CASSRDSSTDTQYF.

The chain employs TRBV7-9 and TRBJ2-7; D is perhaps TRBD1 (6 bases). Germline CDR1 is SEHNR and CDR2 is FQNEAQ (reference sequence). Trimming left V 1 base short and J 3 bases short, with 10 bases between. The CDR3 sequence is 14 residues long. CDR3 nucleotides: TGTGCCAGCAGCTTAGAACAGGGCTTCTACGAGCAGTACTTC. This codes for CASSLEQGFYEQYF.

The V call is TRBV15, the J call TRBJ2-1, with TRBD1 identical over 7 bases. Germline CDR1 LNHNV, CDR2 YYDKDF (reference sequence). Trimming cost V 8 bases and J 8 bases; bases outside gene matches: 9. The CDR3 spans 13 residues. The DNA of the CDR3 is TGTGCCACCCGGCACAGGGGATGGGATGAGCAGTTCTTC. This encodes CATRHRGWDEQFF.

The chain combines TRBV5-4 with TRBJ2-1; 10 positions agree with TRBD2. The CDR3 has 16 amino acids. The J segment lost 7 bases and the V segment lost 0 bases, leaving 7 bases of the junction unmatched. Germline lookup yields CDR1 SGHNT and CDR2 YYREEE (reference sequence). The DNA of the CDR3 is TGTGCCAGCAGCTTGGGGCTAGCGGGGGTTCGGAATGAGCAGTTCTTC. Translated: CASSLGLAGVRNEQFF.

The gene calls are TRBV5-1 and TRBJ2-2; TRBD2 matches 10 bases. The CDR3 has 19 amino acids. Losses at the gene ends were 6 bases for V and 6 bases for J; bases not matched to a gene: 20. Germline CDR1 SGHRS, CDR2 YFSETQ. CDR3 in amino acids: CASTSSGSYRLPYPGELFF. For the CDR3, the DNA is TGCGCCAGCACCTCTAGCGGGAGTTATCGGCTTCCTTATCCCGGGGAGCTGTTTTTT. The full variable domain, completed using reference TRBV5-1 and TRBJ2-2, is KAGVTQTPRYLIKTRGQQVTLSCSPISGHRSVSWYQQTPGQGLQFLFEYFSETQRNKGNFPGRFSGRQFSNSRSEMNVSTLELGDSALYLCASTSSGSYRLPYPGELFFGEGSRLTVL.

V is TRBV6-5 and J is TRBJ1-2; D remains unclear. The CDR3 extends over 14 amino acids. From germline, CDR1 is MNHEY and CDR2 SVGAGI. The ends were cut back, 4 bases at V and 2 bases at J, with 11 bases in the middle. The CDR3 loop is CASSFSGLNYGYTF. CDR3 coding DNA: TGTGCCAGCAGTTTCTCCGGACTGAACTATGGCTACACCTTC.

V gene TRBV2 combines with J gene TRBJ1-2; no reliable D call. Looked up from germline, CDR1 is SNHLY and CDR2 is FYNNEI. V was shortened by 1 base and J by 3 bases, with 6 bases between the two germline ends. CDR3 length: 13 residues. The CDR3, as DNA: TGTGCCAGCAGTGAAGAGGCGTACTATGGCTACACCTTC. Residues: CASSEEAYYGYTF.

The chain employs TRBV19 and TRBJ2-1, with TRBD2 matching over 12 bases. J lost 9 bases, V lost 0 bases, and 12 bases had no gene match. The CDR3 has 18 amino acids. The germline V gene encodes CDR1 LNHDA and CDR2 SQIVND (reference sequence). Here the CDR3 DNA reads TGTGCCAGTAGTATAGACCTCCTCGGACTAGCGGGACTCGGTGAGCAGTTCTTC. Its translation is CASSIDLLGLAGLGEQFF.

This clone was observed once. CDR3 sequence: CASSLASGVTEAFF. Written as DNA, the CDR3 is TGCGCCAGCAGCTTGGCCTCAGGGGTGACTGAAGCTTTCTTT. The chain recombines TRBV5-1 with TRBJ1-1; tentatively, D is TRBD1 (6 bases). The CDR3 is 14 amino acids. Trimming stripped 0 bases from V and 5 bases from J, with 11 bases between. Germline CDR1 reads SGHRS; CDR2 reads YFSETQ.

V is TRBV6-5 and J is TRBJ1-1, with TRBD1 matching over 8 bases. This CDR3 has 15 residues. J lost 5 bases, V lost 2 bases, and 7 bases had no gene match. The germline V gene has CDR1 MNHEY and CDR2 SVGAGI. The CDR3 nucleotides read TGTGCCAGCAGTTACGCGCAGGGGGCAGCGACTGAAGCTTTCTTT. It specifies CASSYAQGAATEAFF.

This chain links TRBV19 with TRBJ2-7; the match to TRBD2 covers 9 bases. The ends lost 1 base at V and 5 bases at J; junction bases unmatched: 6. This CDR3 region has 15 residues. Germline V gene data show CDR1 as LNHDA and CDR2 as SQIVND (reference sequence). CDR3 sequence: CASSIVREGRHEQYF. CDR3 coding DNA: TGTGCCAGTAGTATAGTGCGGGAGGGCCGCCACGAGCAGTACTTC.

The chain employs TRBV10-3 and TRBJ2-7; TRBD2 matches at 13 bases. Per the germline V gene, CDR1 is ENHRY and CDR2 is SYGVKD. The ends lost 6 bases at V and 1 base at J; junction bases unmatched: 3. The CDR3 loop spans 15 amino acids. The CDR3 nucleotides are TGTGCCATCAGATCGGGACTAGCGGGATCCTACGAGCAGTACTTC. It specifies CAIRSGLAGSYEQYF.

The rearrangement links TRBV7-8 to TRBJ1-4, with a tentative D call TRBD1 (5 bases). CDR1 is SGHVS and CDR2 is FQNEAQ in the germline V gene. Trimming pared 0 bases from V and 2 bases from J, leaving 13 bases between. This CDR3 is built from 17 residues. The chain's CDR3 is CASSLAAGMRTNEKLFF. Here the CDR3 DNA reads TGTGCCAGCAGCTTAGCAGCAGGGATGAGGACTAATGAAAAACTGTTTTTT.

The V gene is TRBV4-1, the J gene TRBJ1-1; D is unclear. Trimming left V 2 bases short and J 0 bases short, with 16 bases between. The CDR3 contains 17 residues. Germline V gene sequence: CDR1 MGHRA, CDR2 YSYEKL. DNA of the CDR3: TGCGCCAGCAGCCAACCGGCAGGCTTTCTCATGAACACTGAAGCTTTCTTT. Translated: CASSQPAGFLMNTEAFF.

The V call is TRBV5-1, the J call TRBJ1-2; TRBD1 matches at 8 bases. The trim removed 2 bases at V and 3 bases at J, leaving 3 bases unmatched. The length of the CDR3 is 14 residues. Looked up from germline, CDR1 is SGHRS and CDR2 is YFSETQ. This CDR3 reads CASSFQGADYGYTF. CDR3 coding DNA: TGCGCCAGCAGCTTCCAGGGGGCAGACTATGGCTACACCTTC.

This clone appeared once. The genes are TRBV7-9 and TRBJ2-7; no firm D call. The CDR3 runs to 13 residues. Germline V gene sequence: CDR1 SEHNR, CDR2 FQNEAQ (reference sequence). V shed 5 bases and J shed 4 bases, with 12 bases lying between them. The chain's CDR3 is CASSPTRSYEQYF. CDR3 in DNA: TGTGCCAGCAGCCCAACCCGCTCATACGAGCAGTACTTC. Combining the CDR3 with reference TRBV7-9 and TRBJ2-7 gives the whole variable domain DTGVSQNPRHKITKRGQNVTFRCDPISEHNRLYWYRQTLGQGPEFLTYFQNEAQLEKSRLLSDRFSAERPKGSFSTLEIQRTEQGDSAMYLCASSPTRSYEQYFGPGTRLTVT.

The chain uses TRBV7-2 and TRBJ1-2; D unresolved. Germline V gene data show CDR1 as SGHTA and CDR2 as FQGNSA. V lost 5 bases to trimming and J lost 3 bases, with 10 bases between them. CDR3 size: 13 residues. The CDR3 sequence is CASSQPPHYGYTF. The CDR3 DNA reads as TGTGCCAGCAGCCAACCCCCGCACTATGGCTACACCTTC. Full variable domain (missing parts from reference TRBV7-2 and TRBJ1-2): GAGVSQSPSNKVTEKGKDVELRCDPISGHTALYWYRQSLGQGLEFLIYFQGNSAPDKSGLPSDRFSAERTGGSVSTLTIQRTQQEDSAVYLCASSQPPHYGYTFGSGTRLTVV.

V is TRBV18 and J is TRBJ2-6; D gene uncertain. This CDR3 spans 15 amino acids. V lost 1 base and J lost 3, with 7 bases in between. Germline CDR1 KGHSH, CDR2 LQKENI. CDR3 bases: TGTGCCAGCTCACCACTAGCTTTTGGGGCCAACGTCCTGACTTTC. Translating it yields CASSPLAFGANVLTF.

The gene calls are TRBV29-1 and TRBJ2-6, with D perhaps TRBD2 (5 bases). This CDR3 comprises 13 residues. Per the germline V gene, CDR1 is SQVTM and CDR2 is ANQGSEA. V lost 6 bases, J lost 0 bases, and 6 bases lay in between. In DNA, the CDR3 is TGCAGCGTCCTAGCCTCTGGGGCCAACGTCCTGACTTTC. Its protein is CSVLASGANVLTF.

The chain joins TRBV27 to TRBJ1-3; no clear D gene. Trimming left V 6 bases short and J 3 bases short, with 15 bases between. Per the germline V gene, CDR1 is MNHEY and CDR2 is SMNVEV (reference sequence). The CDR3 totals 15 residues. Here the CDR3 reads CASSLKGNGGNTIYF. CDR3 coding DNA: TGTGCCAGCAGCCTAAAGGGTAATGGTGGAAACACCATATATTTT.

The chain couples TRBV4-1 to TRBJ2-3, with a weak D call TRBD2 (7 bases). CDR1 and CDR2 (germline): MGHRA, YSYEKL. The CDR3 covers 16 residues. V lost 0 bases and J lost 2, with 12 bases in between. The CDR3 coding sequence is TGCGCCAGCAGCCAAGAGCGGGGGCCCATCACAGATACGCAGTATTTT. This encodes CASSQERGPITDTQYF.

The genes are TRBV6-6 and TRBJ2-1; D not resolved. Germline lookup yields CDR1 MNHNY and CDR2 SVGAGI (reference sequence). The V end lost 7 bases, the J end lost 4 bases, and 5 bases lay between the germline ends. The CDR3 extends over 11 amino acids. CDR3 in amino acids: CASNTYNEQFF. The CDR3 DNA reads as TGTGCCAGCAACACATACAATGAGCAGTTCTTC.